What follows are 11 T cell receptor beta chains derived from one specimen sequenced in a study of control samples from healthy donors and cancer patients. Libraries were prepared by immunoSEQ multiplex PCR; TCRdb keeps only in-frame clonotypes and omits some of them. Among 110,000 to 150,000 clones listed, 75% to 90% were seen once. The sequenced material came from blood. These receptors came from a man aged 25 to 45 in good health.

Here the CDR3 reads CASRGDRGSYEQYF. In DNA, the CDR3 is TGTGCCAGCAGGGGGGACAGGGGCTCCTACGAGCAGTACTTC. The rearrangement joins TRBV6-5 to TRBJ2-7; 10 nucleotides align to TRBD1. V was clipped by 6 bases and J by 0 bases; unmatched bases: 2. Germline values: CDR1 MNHEY, CDR2 SVGAGI. The CDR3 spans 14 residues.

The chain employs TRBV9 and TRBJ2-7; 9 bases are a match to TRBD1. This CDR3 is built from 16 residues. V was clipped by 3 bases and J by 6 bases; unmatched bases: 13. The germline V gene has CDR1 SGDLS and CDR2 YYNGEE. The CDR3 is CASSASSVQGAGEQYF. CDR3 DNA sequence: TGTGCCAGCAGCGCCTCCAGTGTACAGGGGGCCGGCGAGCAGTACTTC.

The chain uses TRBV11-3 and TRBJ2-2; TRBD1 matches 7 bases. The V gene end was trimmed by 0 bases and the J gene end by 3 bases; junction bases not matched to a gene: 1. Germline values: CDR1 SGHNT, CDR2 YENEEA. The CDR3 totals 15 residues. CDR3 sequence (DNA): TGTGCCAGCAGCTTAGACAGGGGGTACACCGGGGAGCTGTTTTTT. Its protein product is CASSLDRGYTGELFF.

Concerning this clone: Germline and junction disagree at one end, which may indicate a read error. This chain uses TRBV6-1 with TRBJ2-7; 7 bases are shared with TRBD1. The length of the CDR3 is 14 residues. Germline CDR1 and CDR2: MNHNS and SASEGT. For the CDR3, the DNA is TGTGCCAGCCGTGATAGACAGGGTCCCTACGAGCAGTACTTC. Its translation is CASRDRQGPYEQYF.

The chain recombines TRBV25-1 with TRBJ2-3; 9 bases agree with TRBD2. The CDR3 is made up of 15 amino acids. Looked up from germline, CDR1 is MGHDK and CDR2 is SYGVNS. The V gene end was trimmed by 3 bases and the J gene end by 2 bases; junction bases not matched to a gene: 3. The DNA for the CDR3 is TGTGCCAGCAGTGAGACTAGCGGACACACAGATACGCAGTATTTT. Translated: CASSETSGHTDTQYF.

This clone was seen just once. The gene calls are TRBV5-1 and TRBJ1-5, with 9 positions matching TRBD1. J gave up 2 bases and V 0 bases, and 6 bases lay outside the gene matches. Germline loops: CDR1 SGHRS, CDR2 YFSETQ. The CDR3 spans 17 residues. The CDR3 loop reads CASSLGLQGAGNQPQHF. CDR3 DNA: TGCGCCAGCAGCTTGGGATTACAGGGGGCCGGCAATCAGCCCCAGCATTTT.

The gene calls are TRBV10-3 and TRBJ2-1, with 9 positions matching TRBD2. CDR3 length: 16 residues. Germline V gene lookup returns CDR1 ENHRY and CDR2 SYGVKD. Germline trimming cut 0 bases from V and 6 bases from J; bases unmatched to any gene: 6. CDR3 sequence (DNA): TGTGCCATCAGTGAGTCTGGAGCGGGGGGTCCCAATGAGCAGTTCTTC. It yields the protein CAISESGAGGPNEQFF.

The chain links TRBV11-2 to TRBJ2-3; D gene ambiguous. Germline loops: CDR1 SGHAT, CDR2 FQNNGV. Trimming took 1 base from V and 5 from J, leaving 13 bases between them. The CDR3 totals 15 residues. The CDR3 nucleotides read TGTGCCAGCAGCTTAGGTCGTGGGTACAGAGATACGCAGTATTTT. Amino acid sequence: CASSLGRGYRDTQYF. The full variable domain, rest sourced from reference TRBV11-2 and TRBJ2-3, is EAGVAQSPRYKIIEKRQSVAFWCNPISGHATLYWYQQILGQGPKLLIQFQNNGVVDDSQLPKDRFSAERLKGVDSTLKIQPAKLEDSAVYLCASSLGRGYRDTQYFGPGTRLTVL.

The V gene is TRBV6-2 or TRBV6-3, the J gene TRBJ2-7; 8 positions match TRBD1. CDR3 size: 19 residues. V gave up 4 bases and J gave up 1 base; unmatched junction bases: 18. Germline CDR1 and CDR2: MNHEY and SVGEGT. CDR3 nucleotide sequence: TGTGCCAGCAGTTCCCCAGGACAGGGAAAACCCTTACTGTCCTACGAGCAGTACTTC. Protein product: CASSSPGQGKPLLSYEQYF.

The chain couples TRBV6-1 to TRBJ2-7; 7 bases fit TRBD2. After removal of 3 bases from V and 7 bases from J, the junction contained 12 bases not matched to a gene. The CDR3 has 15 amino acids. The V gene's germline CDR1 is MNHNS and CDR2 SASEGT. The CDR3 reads CASSEGLGGTWEQYF. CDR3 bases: TGTGCCAGCAGTGAGGGACTGGGGGGGACGTGGGAGCAGTACTTC.

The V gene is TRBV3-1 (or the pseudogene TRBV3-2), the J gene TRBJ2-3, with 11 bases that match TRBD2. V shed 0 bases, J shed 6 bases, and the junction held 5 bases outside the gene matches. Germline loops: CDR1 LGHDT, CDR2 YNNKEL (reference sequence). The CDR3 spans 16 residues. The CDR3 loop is CASSQELAGGTDTQYF. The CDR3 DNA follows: TGTGCCAGCAGCCAAGAGTTAGCGGGAGGGACGGATACGCAGTATTTT.